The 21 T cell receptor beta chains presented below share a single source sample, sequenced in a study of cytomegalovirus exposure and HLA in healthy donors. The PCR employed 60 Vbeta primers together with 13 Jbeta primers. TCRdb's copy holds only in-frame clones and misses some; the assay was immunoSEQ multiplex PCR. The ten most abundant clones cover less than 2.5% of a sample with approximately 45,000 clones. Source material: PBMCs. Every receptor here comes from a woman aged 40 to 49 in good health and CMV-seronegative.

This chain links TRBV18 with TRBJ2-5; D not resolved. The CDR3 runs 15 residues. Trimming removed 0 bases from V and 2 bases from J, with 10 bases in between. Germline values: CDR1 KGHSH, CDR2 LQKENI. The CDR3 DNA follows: TGTGCCAGCTCACCACCGTCTAACTCACAAGAGACCCAGTACTTC. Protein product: CASSPPSNSQETQYF.

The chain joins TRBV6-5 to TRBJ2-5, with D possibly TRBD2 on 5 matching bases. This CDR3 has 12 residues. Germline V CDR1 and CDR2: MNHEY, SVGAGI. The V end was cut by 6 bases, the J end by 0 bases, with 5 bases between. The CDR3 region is CASSGDQETQYF. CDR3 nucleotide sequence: TGTGCCAGCAGCGGGGACCAAGAGACCCAGTACTTC.

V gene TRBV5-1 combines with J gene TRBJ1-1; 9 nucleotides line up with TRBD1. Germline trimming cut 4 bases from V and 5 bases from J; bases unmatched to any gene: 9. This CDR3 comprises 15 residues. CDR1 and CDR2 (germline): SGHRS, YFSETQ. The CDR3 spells CASSPMLTGGTEAFF. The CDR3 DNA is TGCGCCAGCAGCCCTATGCTGACAGGGGGAACTGAAGCTTTCTTT.

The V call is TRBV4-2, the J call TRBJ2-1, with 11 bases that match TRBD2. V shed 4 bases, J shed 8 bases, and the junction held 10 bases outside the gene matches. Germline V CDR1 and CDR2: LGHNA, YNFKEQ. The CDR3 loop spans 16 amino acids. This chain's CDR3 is CASSPIVAGGPYEQFF. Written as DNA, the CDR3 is TGTGCCAGCAGCCCTATCGTAGCGGGGGGGCCCTATGAGCAGTTCTTC.

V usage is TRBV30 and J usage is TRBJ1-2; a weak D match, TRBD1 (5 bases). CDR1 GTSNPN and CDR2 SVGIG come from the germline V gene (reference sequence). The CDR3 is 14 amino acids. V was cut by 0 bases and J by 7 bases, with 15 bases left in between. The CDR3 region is CAWSVYSSGGGYTF. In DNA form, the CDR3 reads TGTGCCTGGAGTGTATACTCATCGGGGGGTGGCTACACCTTC.

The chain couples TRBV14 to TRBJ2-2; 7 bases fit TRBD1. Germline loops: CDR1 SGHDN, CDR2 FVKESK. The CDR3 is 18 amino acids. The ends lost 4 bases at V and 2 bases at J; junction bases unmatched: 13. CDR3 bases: TGTGCCAGCAGCCCCTATTCTACCGGGACAGTTAACACCGGGGAGCTGTTTTTT. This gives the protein CASSPYSTGTVNTGELFF. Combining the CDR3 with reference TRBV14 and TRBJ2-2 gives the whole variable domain EAGVTQFPSHSVIEKGQTVTLRCDPISGHDNLYWYRRVMGKEIKFLLHFVKESKQDESGMPNNRFLAERTGGTYSTLKVQPAELEDSGVYFCASSPYSTGTVNTGELFFGEGSRLTVL.

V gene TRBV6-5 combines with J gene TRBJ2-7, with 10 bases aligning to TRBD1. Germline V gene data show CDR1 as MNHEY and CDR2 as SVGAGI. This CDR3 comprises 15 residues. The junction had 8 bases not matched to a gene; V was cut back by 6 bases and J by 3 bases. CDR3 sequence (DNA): TGTGCCAGCAGCTTCCGGGACAGGGGCGTCTACGAGCAGTACTTC. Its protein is CASSFRDRGVYEQYF.

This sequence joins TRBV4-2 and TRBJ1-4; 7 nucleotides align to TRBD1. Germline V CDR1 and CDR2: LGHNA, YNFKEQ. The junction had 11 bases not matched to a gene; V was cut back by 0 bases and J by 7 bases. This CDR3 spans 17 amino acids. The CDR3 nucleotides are TGTGCCAGCAGCCAAGAAATGGTGAGGGGGCGCGGTGAAAAACTGTTTTTT. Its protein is CASSQEMVRGRGEKLFF.

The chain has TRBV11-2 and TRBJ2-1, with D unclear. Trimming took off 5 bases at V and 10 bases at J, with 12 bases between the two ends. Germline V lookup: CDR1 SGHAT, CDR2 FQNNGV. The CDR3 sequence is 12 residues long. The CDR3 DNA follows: TGTGCCAGCAGCGCGCAGGTTCTCGAGCAGTTCTTC. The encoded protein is CASSAQVLEQFF.

CDR3 DNA: TGTGCCAGTAGTAGGGCTGGACTAGCGGGAGGGCAAGGTTACAATGAGCAGTTCTTC. This gives the protein CASSRAGLAGGQGYNEQFF. V gene TRBV19 combines with J gene TRBJ2-1; TRBD2 aligns across 15 bases. This CDR3 has 19 amino acids. The J segment lost 4 bases and the V segment lost 4 bases, leaving 11 bases of the junction unmatched. The germline V gene encodes CDR1 LNHDA and CDR2 SQIVND (reference sequence).

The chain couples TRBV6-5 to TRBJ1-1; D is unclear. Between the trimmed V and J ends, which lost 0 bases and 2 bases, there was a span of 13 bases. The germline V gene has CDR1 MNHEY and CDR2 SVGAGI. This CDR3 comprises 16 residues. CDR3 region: CASSYSSDTVNTEAFF. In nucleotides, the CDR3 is TGTGCCAGCAGTTACTCGAGTGACACTGTAAACACTGAAGCTTTCTTT.

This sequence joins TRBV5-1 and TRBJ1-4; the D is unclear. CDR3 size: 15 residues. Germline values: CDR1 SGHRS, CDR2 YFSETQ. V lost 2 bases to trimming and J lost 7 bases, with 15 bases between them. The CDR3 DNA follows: TGCGCCAGCAGCTTCCTGGGCCACGAGAGTGAAAAACTGTTTTTT. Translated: CASSFLGHESEKLFF.

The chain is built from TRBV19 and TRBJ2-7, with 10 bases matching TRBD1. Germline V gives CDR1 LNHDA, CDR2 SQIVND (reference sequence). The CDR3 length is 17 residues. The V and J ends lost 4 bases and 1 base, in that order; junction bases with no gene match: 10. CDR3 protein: CASSKNAGQGGSYEQYF. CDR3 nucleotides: TGTGCCAGTAGTAAAAATGCAGGACAGGGGGGATCCTACGAGCAGTACTTC.

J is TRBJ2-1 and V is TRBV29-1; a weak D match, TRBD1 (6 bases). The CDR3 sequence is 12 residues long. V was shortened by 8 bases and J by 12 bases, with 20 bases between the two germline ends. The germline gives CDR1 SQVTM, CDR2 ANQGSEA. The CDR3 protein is CSFLMGAGRQFF. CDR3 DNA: TGCAGCTTTCTAATGGGGGCCGGAAGGCAGTTCTTC.

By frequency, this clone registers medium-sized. The CDR3 DNA sequence: TGTGCCAGCAGCTACGGGTTTAATGAGCAGTTCTTC. Translated, it gives CASSYGFNEQFF. The chain recombines TRBV7-9 with TRBJ2-1; D unclear. Trimming shortened V by 4 bases and J by 7 bases, and 8 bases separated the two germline ends. The CDR3 sequence is 12 residues long. The germline V gene has CDR1 SEHNR and CDR2 FQNEAQ (reference sequence).

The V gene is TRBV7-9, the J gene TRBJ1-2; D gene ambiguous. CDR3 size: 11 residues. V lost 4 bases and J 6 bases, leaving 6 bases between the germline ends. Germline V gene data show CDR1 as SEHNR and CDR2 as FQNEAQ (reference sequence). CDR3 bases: TGTGCCAGCAGCTCCCGTCATGGCTACACCTTC. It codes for CASSSRHGYTF.

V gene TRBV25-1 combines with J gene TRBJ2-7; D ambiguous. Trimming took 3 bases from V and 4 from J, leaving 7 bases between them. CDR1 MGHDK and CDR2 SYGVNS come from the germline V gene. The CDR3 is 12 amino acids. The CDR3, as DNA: TGTGCCAGCAGTGATAGAGCTTACGAGCAGTACTTC. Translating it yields CASSDRAYEQYF.

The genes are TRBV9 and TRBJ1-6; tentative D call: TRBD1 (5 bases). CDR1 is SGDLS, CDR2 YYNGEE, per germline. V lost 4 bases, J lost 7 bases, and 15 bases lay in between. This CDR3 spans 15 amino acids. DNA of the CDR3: TGTGCCAGCAGCCCGGGTGGGGGGGACAATTCACCCCTCCACTTT. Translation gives CASSPGGGDNSPLHF.

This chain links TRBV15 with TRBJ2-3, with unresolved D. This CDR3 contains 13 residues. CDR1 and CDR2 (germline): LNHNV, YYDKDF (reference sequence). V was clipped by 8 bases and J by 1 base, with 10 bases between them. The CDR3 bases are TGTGCCACCGGGCTGTGGGGCACAGATACGCAGTATTTT. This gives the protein CATGLWGTDTQYF.

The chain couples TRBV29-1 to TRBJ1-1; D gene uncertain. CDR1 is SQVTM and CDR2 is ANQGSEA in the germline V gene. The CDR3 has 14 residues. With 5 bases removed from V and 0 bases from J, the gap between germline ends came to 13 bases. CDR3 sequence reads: CSVTERRMNTEAFF. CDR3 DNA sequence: TGCAGCGTTACGGAGAGACGGATGAACACTGAAGCTTTCTTT.

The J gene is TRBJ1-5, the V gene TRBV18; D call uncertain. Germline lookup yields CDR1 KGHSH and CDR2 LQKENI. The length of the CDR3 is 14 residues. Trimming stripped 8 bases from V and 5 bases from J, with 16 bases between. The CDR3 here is CASTPGRLDQPQHF. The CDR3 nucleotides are TGTGCCAGCACTCCGGGTCGGCTAGATCAGCCCCAGCATTTT.